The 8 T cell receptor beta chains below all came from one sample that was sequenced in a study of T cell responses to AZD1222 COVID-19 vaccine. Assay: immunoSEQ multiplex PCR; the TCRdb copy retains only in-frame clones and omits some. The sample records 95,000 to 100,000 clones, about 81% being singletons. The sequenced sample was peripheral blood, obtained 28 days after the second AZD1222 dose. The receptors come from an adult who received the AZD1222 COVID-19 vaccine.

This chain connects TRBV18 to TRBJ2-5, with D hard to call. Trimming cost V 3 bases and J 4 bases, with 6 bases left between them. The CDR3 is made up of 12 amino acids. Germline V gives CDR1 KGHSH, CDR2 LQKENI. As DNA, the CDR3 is TGTGCCAGCTCACCGGCCGGAGAGACCCAGTACTTC. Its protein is CASSPAGETQYF.

The CDR3 is CASSFMYLGGRDEQYF. Written as DNA, the CDR3 is TGTGCCAGCAGCTTTATGTACCTCGGCGGGAGGGACGAGCAGTACTTC. The genes are TRBV11-2 and TRBJ2-7; TRBD2 aligns across 9 bases. This CDR3 spans 16 amino acids. The germline gives CDR1 SGHAT, CDR2 FQNNGV. J lost 5 bases, V lost 3 bases, and 11 bases had no gene match.

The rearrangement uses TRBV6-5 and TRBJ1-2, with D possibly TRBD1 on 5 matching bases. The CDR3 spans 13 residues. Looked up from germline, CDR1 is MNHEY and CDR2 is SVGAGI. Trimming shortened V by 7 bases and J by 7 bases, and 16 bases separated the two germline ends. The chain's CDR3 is CASTRWGSSGYTF. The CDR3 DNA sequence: TGTGCCAGCACCCGTTGGGGGTCTAGTGGCTACACCTTC.

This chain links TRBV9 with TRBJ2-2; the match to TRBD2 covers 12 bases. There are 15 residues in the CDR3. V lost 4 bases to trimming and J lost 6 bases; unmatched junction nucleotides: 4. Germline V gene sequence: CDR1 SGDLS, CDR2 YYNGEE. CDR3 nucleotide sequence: TGTGCCAGCAGCCCTAGCGGGGGGGCCGCCGGGGAGCTGTTTTTT. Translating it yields CASSPSGGAAGELFF. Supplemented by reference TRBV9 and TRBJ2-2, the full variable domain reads DSGVTQTPKHLITATGQRVTLRCSPRSGDLSVYWYQQSLDQGLQFLIQYYNGEERAKGNILERFSAQQFPDLHSELNLSSLELGDSALYFCASSPSGGAAGELFFGEGSRLTVL.

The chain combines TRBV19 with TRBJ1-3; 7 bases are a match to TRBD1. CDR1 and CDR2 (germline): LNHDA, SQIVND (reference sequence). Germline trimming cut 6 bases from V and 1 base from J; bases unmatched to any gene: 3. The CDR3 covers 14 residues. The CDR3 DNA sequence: TGTGCCAGTAGAGGCAGGGGGTCTGGAAACACCATATATTTT. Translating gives CASRGRGSGNTIYF.

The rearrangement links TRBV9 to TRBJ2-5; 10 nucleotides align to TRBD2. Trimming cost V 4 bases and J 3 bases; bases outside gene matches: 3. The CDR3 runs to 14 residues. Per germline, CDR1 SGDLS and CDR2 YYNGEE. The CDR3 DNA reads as TGTGCCAGCAGCCCTGGACTAGCGGAAGAGACCCAGTACTTC. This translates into CASSPGLAEETQYF.

The CDR3 DNA is TGTGCCAGCAGGCCCTCTCAGGGGAACACTGAAGCTTTCTTT. It encodes CASRPSQGNTEAFF. The chain is built from TRBV6-5 and TRBJ1-1; TRBD1 might be the D (5 bases). V was pared by 6 bases and J by 1 base, with 12 bases between. From germline, CDR1 is MNHEY and CDR2 SVGAGI. The CDR3 has 14 amino acids.

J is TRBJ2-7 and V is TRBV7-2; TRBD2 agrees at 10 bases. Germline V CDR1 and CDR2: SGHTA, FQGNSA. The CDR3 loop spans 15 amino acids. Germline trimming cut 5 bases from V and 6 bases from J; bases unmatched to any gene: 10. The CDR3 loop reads CASSGRSGGVGEQYF. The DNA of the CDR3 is TGTGCCAGCAGCGGAAGAAGCGGGGGGGTAGGCGAGCAGTACTTC. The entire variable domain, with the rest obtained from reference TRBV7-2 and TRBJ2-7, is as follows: GAGVSQSPSNKVTEKGKDVELRCDPISGHTALYWYRQSLGQGLEFLIYFQGNSAPDKSGLPSDRFSAERTGGSVSTLTIQRTQQEDSAVYLCASSGRSGGVGEQYFGPGTRLTVT.